This is a list of T cell receptor beta chains from one sample in a study of low-dose radiotherapy and immunotherapy resistance in tumors. Using its own MiXCR run on the reads, TCRdb lists one record per CDR3 protein. The table lists 40,000 or so distinct CDR3 sequences, roughly 28% of them singletons. The input for sequencing was PBMCs, taken before treatment. The receptors here all came from a male donor with gallbladder cancer. The CDR3 runs from the conserved cysteine through the conserved F or W. Fields, in order: D gene, clone size, V gene, J gene, CDR3 DNA, CDR3 protein. D genes are given only for firm matches. Some rows have no size entry. The others give once, few or many, or a class for an expanded clone.

.	.	TRBV2	TRBJ2-7	TGTGCCAGCAGCGGGGACATGGGATCCGAGCAGTACTTC	CASSGDMGSEQYF
.	.	TRBV24-1	TRBJ2-2	TGTGCCACCAGTCCCAGGGATTTCACCGGGGAGCTGTTTTTT	CATSPRDFTGELFF
.	many	TRBV5-1	TRBJ2-5	TGCGCCAGCAGCTTAGACCGCTCTGAGACCCAGTACTTC	CASSLDRSETQYF
.	many	TRBV6-2/TRBV6-3	TRBJ1-6	TGTGCCAGCAGCTCCCCCCCCGGACAACGTAATTCACCCCTCCACTTT	CASSSPPGQRNSPLHF
TRBD1	many	TRBV19	TRBJ1-1	TGTGCCAGGAGACAGGGGATGAACACTGAAGCTTTCTTT	CARRQGMNTEAFF
TRBD1	medium-sized	TRBV28	TRBJ2-1	TGTGCCAGCCATGCCGGGACAGGGTTTAATGAGCAGTTCTTC	CASHAGTGFNEQFF
.	many	TRBV5-4	TRBJ1-2	TGTGCCAGCAGCTTGTATGCTTCCGTGGCAGTCGTCTATGGCTACACCTTC	CASSLYASVAVVYGYTF
.	many	TRBV7-2	TRBJ2-7	TGTGCCAGCAGCTTTCAGGGGCCATACCACGAGCAGTACTTC	CASSFQGPYHEQYF
.	many	TRBV19	TRBJ1-2	TGTGCCAGTAGCCCCCGTTCTGAGAGGAACTATGGCTACACCTTC	CASSPRSERNYGYTF
.	many	TRBV27	TRBJ1-6	TGTGCCAGCAGTCCTCGGACCCGATCGTCACCCCTCCACTTT	CASSPRTRSSPLHF
.	.	TRBV7-2	TRBJ2-1	TGTGCCAGCAGCCCTAGGGGACTGGGGCAGGCCGACAATGAGCAGTTCTTC	CASSPRGLGQADNEQFF
.	medium-sized	TRBV5-5	TRBJ1-3	TGTGCCAGCAGCTTTCAGGCTACTGGAAACACCATATATTTT	CASSFQATGNTIYF
.	many	TRBV27	TRBJ1-1	TGTGCCAGCAGACGGGGGGCCTGGACTGAAGCTTTCTTT	CASRRGAWTEAFF
TRBD2	many	TRBV28	TRBJ2-7	TGTGCCAGCAGTTTGTCAGGGAGGGTGTCCTACGAGCAGTACTTC	CASSLSGRVSYEQYF
TRBD2	many	TRBV2	TRBJ2-3	TGTGCCAGCAAAACTAGCGGGAGCACAGATACGCAGTATTTT	CASKTSGSTDTQYF
.	once	TRBV4-2	TRBJ2-3	TGTGCCAGCAGCCAATTCAGCACAGATACGCAGTATTTT	CASSQFSTDTQYF
.	many	TRBV9	TRBJ2-7	TGTGCCAGCAGCGTAAGGGACGGAGTGCTTGACGAGCAGTACTTC	CASSVRDGVLDEQYF
.	.	TRBV7-3	TRBJ2-2	TGTGCCAGCAGCCCCCGGGCAGTCCCCGCCGGGGAGCTGTTTTTT	CASSPRAVPAGELFF
.	many	TRBV4-1	TRBJ1-4	TGCGCCAGCAGCCAAGAAAGGAAACTGTTTTTT	CASSQERKLFF
.	many	TRBV7-3	TRBJ2-3	TGTGCCAGCAGCTTAAGTGGCGGGAAACGGGCAGATACGCAGTATTTT	CASSLSGGKRADTQYF
.	many	TRBV29-1	TRBJ2-1	TGCAGCGTTCAATCAGTTCCTGAGCAGTTCTTC	CSVQSVPEQFF
TRBD2	many	TRBV7-2	TRBJ2-5	TGTGCCAGCAGCCTCCAGAGAGGACTAGCGGGAGAGACCCAGTACTTC	CASSLQRGLAGETQYF
.	many	TRBV18	TRBJ1-3	TGTGCCAGCTCACCAAGCAGGGATGGAAACACCATATATTTT	CASSPSRDGNTIYF
.	many	TRBV29-1	TRBJ2-1	TGCAGCGTTTCGCGGAATGAGCAGTTCTTC	CSVSRNEQFF
TRBD2	many	TRBV19	TRBJ2-1	TGTGCCAGTAGTATACGGCCTAGCGGTTATTACAATGAGCAGTTCTTC	CASSIRPSGYYNEQFF
.	many	TRBV7-9	TRBJ1-3	TGTGCCAGCAGCCTTCATGGAAACACCATATATTTT	CASSLHGNTIYF
.	many	TRBV20-1	TRBJ1-2	TGCAGTGCCGGATCTTGGGAAGGGTCTACCTATGGCTACACCTTC	CSAGSWEGSTYGYTF
TRBD2	many	TRBV5-1	TRBJ2-2	TGCGCCAGCAGCTTGGACGGCGGGGGGGCCTTAACCGGGGAGCTGTTTTTT	CASSLDGGGALTGELFF
TRBD1	.	TRBV5-4	TRBJ1-1	TGTGCCAGCAGCCGGAACAGGGGGCGCGGGGACACTGAAGCTTTCTTT	CASSRNRGRGDTEAFF
.	few	TRBV20-1	TRBJ1-5	TGCAGTGCTAGAGATTACACCCTTACCCGTAATCAGCCCCAGCATTTT	CSARDYTLTRNQPQHF
.	.	TRBV2	TRBJ2-1	TGTGCCAGCAGAGCTGACGGTTACAATGAGCAGTTCTTC	CASRADGYNEQFF
TRBD1	.	TRBV28	TRBJ2-5	TGTGCCAGCAGTAAGCCGGGACAGGGATATGAGACCCAGTACTTC	CASSKPGQGYETQYF
.	once	TRBV3-1	TRBJ1-3	TGTGCCAGCTCTGGAAACACCATATATTTT	CASSGNTIYF
.	.	TRBV10-3	TRBJ1-2	TGTGCCATCAGGGGGATTGGGGATGGAGGCTATGGCTACACCTTC	CAIRGIGDGGYGYTF
TRBD2	many	TRBV20-1	TRBJ2-3	TGCAGTGGCTGGGCCCCTAGCGGGGGGGCAGATACGCAGTATTTT	CSGWAPSGGADTQYF
TRBD2	many	TRBV4-2	TRBJ2-1	TGTGCCAGCAGCCAAGGAGGCGGGGGGGGATATGAGCAGTTCTTC	CASSQGGGGGYEQFF
.	many	TRBV5-4	TRBJ1-6	TGTGCCAGCAGCTTGGCGGGCAAGAGCTCCTATAATTCACCCCTCCACTTT	CASSLAGKSSYNSPLHF
.	many	TRBV10-3	TRBJ1-5	TGTGCCATCAGTGAAGGGGACCGCGCTAGGCATTTT	CAISEGDRARHF
TRBD1	.	TRBV12-3/TRBV12-4	TRBJ1-2	TGTGCCAGCAGTCCCGCGGGACAGGCGAAGTATGGCTACACCTTC	CASSPAGQAKYGYTF
.	many	TRBV6-2/TRBV6-3	TRBJ2-5	TGTGCCAGCAGTTACGAGGTGGGAGAGACCCAGTACTTC	CASSYEVGETQYF
.	.	TRBV29-1	TRBJ1-1	TGCAGCACCCTCCGAGATATGAGAGCTTTCTTT	CSTLRDMRAFF
.	.	TRBV12-3/TRBV12-4	TRBJ1-1	TGTGCCAGCAGTTTACGGGAAGGGGTGAACACTGAAGCTTTCTTT	CASSLREGVNTEAFF
.	many	TRBV7-9	TRBJ1-2	TGTGCCAGCAGCGGAAACAGGGAGCTGGTCTATGGCTACACCTTC	CASSGNRELVYGYTF
TRBD2	.	TRBV5-1	TRBJ2-1	TGCGCCAGCAGCTTGGCTGGTAGCGGGAGATACAATGAGCAGTTCTTC	CASSLAGSGRYNEQFF
.	few	TRBV6-1	TRBJ1-2	TGTGCCAGCAGTGAAGCGGCAGGACCTACTAACTATGGCTACACCTTC	CASSEAAGPTNYGYTF
.	medium-sized	TRBV28	TRBJ1-1	TGTGCCAGCACCGTTTTAAGGGGGGGCACTGAAGCTTTCTTT	CASTVLRGGTEAFF
TRBD1	once	TRBV24-1	TRBJ1-1	TGTGCCACCAGTGATCCCAGTACAGGGGGCACTGAAGCTTTCTTT	CATSDPSTGGTEAFF
TRBD2	.	TRBV20-1	TRBJ2-7	TGCAGTGCTTTAGCGGGGGGGCGTTTCTACGAGCAGTACTTC	CSALAGGRFYEQYF